This is a list of T cell receptor beta chains from one sample in a study of blood T cell repertoires in COVID-19. The assay was immunoSEQ multiplex PCR, and TCRdb's table has in-frame clones only and misses some. The sample has tens of thousands of clones; 80% to 90% are singletons. The sample taken for sequencing was peripheral blood. These receptors were taken from a man aged 50 to 59 with active or convalescent COVID-19. The CDR3 runs from the conserved cysteine through the conserved F or W. A D gene is named only where the DNA matches it firmly. Only some rows state a clone size, as once, few, many or a class for expanded clones.

j_call | clone_size | d_call | v_call | cdr3_nt | cdr3_aa
TRBJ2-1 | . | TRBD2 | TRBV7-2 | TGTGCCAGCAGCACCGGGACTAGCGGCTACAATGAGCAGTTCTTC | CASSTGTSGYNEQFF
TRBJ2-5 | . | TRBD2 | TRBV6-2/TRBV6-3 | TGTGCCAGCACCCCTAAAATAGCGGGAGTAGGTAGAGAGACCCAGTACTTC | CASTPKIAGVGRETQYF
TRBJ1-2 | . | TRBD1 | TRBV30 | TGTGCCTGGCCACGGGACAGCTATGGCTACACCTTC | CAWPRDSYGYTF
TRBJ1-5 | . | . | TRBV7-2 | TGTGCCAGCAGCTCACGGTATGACGGGGGTAGCAATCAGCCCCAGCATTTT | CASSSRYDGGSNQPQHF
TRBJ1-6 | few | . | TRBV9 | TGTGCCAGCAGCCCGAGGGGGTCGGGGTATAATTCACCCCTCCACTTT | CASSPRGSGYNSPLHF
TRBJ2-4 | once | TRBD2 | TRBV27 | TGTGCCAGCAGTTTAAACGGACTAGCGGGGGAGAGGTACTTC | CASSLNGLAGERYF
TRBJ2-1 | . | TRBD1 | TRBV24-1 | TGTGCCACCAGTGACCGAAACAGGGGGGCTTACAATGAGCAGTTCTTC | CATSDRNRGAYNEQFF
TRBJ1-3 | . | . | TRBV19 | TGTGCCAGTAGTATGAGGCAGCTCTCTGGAAACACCATATATTTT | CASSMRQLSGNTIYF
TRBJ2-5 | . | . | TRBV21-1 | TGTGCCAGCAGCCCTCCCCTCGGACAGCGCAAACCGGGCCAAGAGACCCAGTACTTC | CASSPPLGQRKPGQETQYF
TRBJ2-3 | . | . | TRBV6-4 | TGTGCCAGCAGGAGTCGTGCCGGTACAGATACGCAGTATTTT | CASRSRAGTDTQYF
TRBJ1-5 | few | . | TRBV3-1/TRBV3-2 | TGTGCCAGCAGCCACGGGGGGGATCAGCCCCAGCATTTT | CASSHGGDQPQHF
TRBJ1-1 | . | TRBD1 | TRBV11-2 | TGTGCCAGCAGCCCGACAGGGAACCGACGAGAAGCTTTCTTT | CASSPTGNRREAFF